These 22 T cell receptor beta chains originate from one sample sequenced in a study of T cells expressing NK-cell markers. Each CDR3 protein gets one entry in TCRdb, which reprocessed the 5' RACE reads and gives no DNA. Recorded for this sample: roughly 450,000 distinct CDR3 sequences. Sequencing was done on a sample of blood T cells: a sorted CD56 or NKG2C T cell subset, CD4+ or CD8+ T cells, or bulk PBMC T cells (not recorded which). These receptor sequences come from a woman aged 45-65 years in good health.

The V and J genes are TRBV7-9 and TRBJ2-1. Germline V gene sequence: CDR1 SEHNR, CDR2 FQNEAQ (reference sequence). The CDR3 spans 16 residues. CDR3 sequence reads: CASSNSGSVSYNEQFF.

The chain recombines TRBV6-2 or TRBV6-3 with TRBJ1-1; with no DNA, the TCRdb D assignment of TRBD1 cannot be verified. CDR1 and CDR2 (germline): MNHEY, SVGEGT. The CDR3 length is 15 residues. The CDR3 reads CASSRARIPNTEAFF.

The chain has TRBV12-3 or TRBV12-4 and TRBJ1-4; TCRdb indicates TRBD1, and absent DNA this call remains unverified. The CDR3 has 12 residues. CDR3 sequence: CASRGYRGGLFF.

This chain joins TRBV2 and TRBJ2-5; TCRdb reports TRBD2, a call that lacks DNA to check it against. The CDR3 contains 14 residues. Germline CDR1 is SNHLY and CDR2 is FYNNEI. CDR3 sequence: CASDYSGSTETQYF.

The chain uses TRBV12-3 or TRBV12-4 and TRBJ2-2; TCRdb selects TRBD2, and the lack of DNA leaves this call unchecked. This CDR3 comprises 16 residues. The CDR3 protein is CASSLDPSGGARELFF.

The V and J genes are TRBV5-1 and TRBJ2-3; without DNA, the TCRdb call of TRBD1 cannot be checked. Germline CDR1 is SGHRS and CDR2 is YFSETQ. This CDR3 is 15 amino acids long. The CDR3 loop reads CASSPLGTLTDTQYF.

The CDR3 is CASSRLPSGRIRYF. The chain couples TRBV14 to TRBJ2-3; the D gene TCRdb calls, TRBD2, cannot be checked with no DNA. The CDR3 is made up of 14 amino acids. Germline CDR1 and CDR2: SGHDN and FVKESK.

V is TRBV10-3 and J is TRBJ2-3; TCRdb's D gene call, TRBD2, goes unchecked for lack of DNA. The CDR3 contains 11 residues. Germline V lookup: CDR1 ENHRY, CDR2 SYGVKD. The chain's CDR3 is CAILTGDTQYF.

V is TRBV12-3 or TRBV12-4 and J is TRBJ1-1; TCRdb outputs TRBD1, but without DNA this stays unchecked. The CDR3 consists of 15 residues. CDR3 sequence: CASSSTGSMNTEAFF.

The rearrangement joins TRBV5-1 to TRBJ1-5; the TRBD1 assignment by TCRdb is unverifiable without DNA. CDR3 length equals 15 residues. The germline V gene encodes CDR1 SGHRS and CDR2 YFSETQ. The CDR3 spells CASSELQVGNQPQHF.

The chain links TRBV11-2 to TRBJ2-5. CDR1 and CDR2 from the germline V gene are SGHAT and FQNNGV. The CDR3 covers 13 residues. The CDR3 here is CASSLNIAETQYF.

The chain combines TRBV3-1 with TRBJ2-1; TCRdb selects TRBD2, and the lack of DNA leaves this call unchecked. The germline V gene encodes CDR1 LGHDT and CDR2 YNNKEL (reference sequence). This CDR3 has 15 amino acids. This CDR3 reads CASSPRLAGGQEQFF.

The rearrangement joins TRBV12-3 or TRBV12-4 to TRBJ2-5; TCRdb outputs TRBD2, but without DNA this stays unchecked. The CDR3 sequence is 20 residues long. The CDR3 loop is CASSPRSTSGPQRGVETQYF.

V and J are TRBV18 and TRBJ1-2; TCRdb's assignment of TRBD1 cannot be checked, as there is no DNA. This CDR3 contains 15 residues. CDR1 is KGHSH, CDR2 LQKENI, per germline. The CDR3 reads CASSPLRGLVDGYTF.

The V call is TRBV12-3 or TRBV12-4, the J call TRBJ2-7; TCRdb lists TRBD1, though no DNA is available to test this call. The CDR3 totals 14 residues. This chain's CDR3 is CASSLRQGTYEQYF.

CDR3 in amino acids: CASSPGAGETLFKETQYF. The gene calls are TRBV14 and TRBJ2-5; TCRdb picks TRBD1, but there is no DNA to check that call. CDR1 is SGHDN, CDR2 FVKESK, per germline. The CDR3 has 18 residues.

The chain uses TRBV20-1 and TRBJ1-1. CDR3 length equals 13 residues. Germline V gene sequence: CDR1 DFQATT, CDR2 SNEGSKA (reference sequence). CDR3 sequence reads: CSAGGGPNTEAFF.

The V call is TRBV5-1, the J call TRBJ2-7. This CDR3 has 14 residues. Germline assignment: CDR1 SGHRS and CDR2 YFSETQ. The CDR3 here is CASSKELSSYEQYF.

This rearrangement joins TRBV11-2 to TRBJ2-5; the TCRdb D gene call, TRBD1, has no DNA to confirm it. The CDR3 runs to 13 residues. Per the germline V gene, CDR1 is SGHAT and CDR2 is FQNNGV. The CDR3 reads CASSSPLSKTQYF.

The chain carries TRBV27 and TRBJ2-7; TCRdb gives TRBD1 as the D gene, but with no DNA this cannot be confirmed. The germline CDR1 and CDR2 sequences are MNHEY and SMNVEV (reference sequence). The CDR3 sequence is 14 residues long. CDR3 sequence: CASSFGGAGYEQYF.

The chain uses TRBV6-5 and TRBJ2-1; TCRdb calls TRBD2, which cannot be checked without DNA. Germline V gene sequence: CDR1 MNHEY, CDR2 SVGAGI. The CDR3 has 18 amino acids. This CDR3 is CASSYPRLAGDRKYEQFF.

V usage is TRBV12-3 or TRBV12-4 and J usage is TRBJ2-2. The CDR3 has 12 amino acids. Here the CDR3 reads CASRLSSGELFF.